The 6 T cell receptor beta chains in this list originate from one sample, sequenced in a study of T cell responses to AZD1222 COVID-19 vaccine listed by TCRdb under 2021. The library was made by the immunoSEQ multiplex PCR assay. Drawn from immuneACCESS, this table holds only the in-frame rearrangements with V and J called that TCRdb kept. Clones are partly lost; checked studies trace under half to an unresolved V gene and leave the rest unexplained. A total of about 120,000 clones appear in this sample, approximately 90% of them only once. Approximately 12% of the sample is taken by the ten largest. The sample's time point label is to be understood as: baseline before first vaccination. The sample consisted of peripheral blood, taken on day 0 of AZD1222 vaccination. The receptor set was obtained from an adult in good health.

The CDR3: CASQSGTGGSISNQPQHF. CDR3 nucleotide sequence: TGTGCCAGCCAATCCGGGACAGGGGGCTCCATTAGCAATCAGCCCCAGCATTTT. This sequence joins TRBV28 and TRBJ1-5; TRBD1 aligns across 12 bases. Germline V CDR1 and CDR2: MDHEN, SYDVKM. This CDR3 region has 18 residues. The V segment lost 8 bases and the J segment 0 bases; nucleotides outside the gene matches: 11.

V usage is TRBV5-6 and J usage is TRBJ1-6, with D possibly matching TRBD1 (5 bases). This CDR3 is built from 16 residues. Germline V gene lookup returns CDR1 SGHDT and CDR2 YYEEEE. The germline V and J ends were trimmed by 2 bases and 2 bases, with 11 bases remaining between them. The CDR3 nucleotides are TGTGCCAGCAGCTTAAAGGGGAGCACCTATAATTCACCCCTCCACTTT. Residues: CASSLKGSTYNSPLHF.

The rearrangement uses TRBV2 and TRBJ1-3; D ambiguous. With 3 bases removed from V and 0 bases from J, the gap between germline ends came to 6 bases. The CDR3 runs 14 residues. The germline gives CDR1 SNHLY, CDR2 FYNNEI. The CDR3 DNA is TGTGCCAGCAGTGACAGGTTCTCTGGAAACACCATATATTTT. It yields the protein CASSDRFSGNTIYF.

The chain's CDR3 is CASGLSGLHEQFF. The CDR3 bases are TGTGCTAGTGGTTTGTCCGGCCTACATGAGCAGTTCTTC. The chain combines TRBV12-5 with TRBJ2-1; the D is unclear. The germline V gene encodes CDR1 LGHNT and CDR2 FRNRAP. CDR3 length: 13 amino acids. V was shortened by 2 bases and J by 8 bases, with 10 bases between the two germline ends.

The CDR3 sequence is CSVDQGGAYNEQFF. The CDR3 DNA is TGCAGCGTTGATCAGGGGGGGGCCTACAATGAGCAGTTCTTC. The chain is built from TRBV29-1 and TRBJ2-1; D may be TRBD1 or TRBD2 (7 bases each). The CDR3 sequence is 14 residues long. V was cut by 3 bases and J by 2 bases, with 11 bases left in between. CDR1 and CDR2 (germline): SQVTM, ANQGSEA.

This chain connects TRBV25-1 to TRBJ2-5, with 7 bases aligning to TRBD2. CDR1 MGHDK and CDR2 SYGVNS come from the germline V gene. The CDR3 contains 15 residues. V lost 5 bases and J lost 5; bases outside the gene matches: 11. As DNA, the CDR3 is TGTGCCAGCAGTTCCTCGGCGGGAGCTGGGGAGACCCAGTACTTC. Protein sequence: CASSSSAGAGETQYF.